This TCR beta chain was captured in a study of blood T cell repertoires in COVID-19. This table comes from immunoSEQ multiplex PCR, and its TCRdb copy is limited to in-frame clones, with some not included. The sample lists about 190,000 clones, roughly 87% seen once, with around 6.3% in the top ten. CDR1 and CDR2 (germline): LNHNV, YYDKDF (reference sequence). The V gene end was trimmed by 7 bases and the J gene end by 1 base; junction bases not matched to a gene: 6. The CDR3 is made up of 14 amino acids. Material for sequencing was peripheral blood. The TCR comes from a woman aged 40 to 49 with acute or convalescent COVID-19. The chain recombines TRBV15 with TRBJ2-5; 7 nucleotides align to TRBD1. CDR3 region: CATKTSGGQETQYF. CDR3 coding DNA: TGTGCCACCAAGACTTCAGGGGGCCAAGAGACCCAGTACTTC.